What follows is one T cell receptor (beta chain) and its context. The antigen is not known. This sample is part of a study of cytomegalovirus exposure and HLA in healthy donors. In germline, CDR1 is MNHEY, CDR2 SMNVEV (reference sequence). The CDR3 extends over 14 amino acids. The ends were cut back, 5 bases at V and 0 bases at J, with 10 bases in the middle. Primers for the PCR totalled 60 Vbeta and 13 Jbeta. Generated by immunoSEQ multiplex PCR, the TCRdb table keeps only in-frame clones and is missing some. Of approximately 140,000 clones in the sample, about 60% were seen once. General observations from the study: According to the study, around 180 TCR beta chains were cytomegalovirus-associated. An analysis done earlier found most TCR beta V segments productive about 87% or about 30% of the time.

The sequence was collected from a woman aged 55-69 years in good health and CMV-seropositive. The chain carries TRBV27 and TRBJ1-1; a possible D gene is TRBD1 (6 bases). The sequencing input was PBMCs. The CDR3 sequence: CASSPRGLNTEAFF. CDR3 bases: TGTGCCAGCAGTCCCAGGGGCTTGAACACTGAAGCTTTCTTT.